Following are 24 T cell receptor beta chains from one sample sequenced in a study of tumor-infiltrating lymphocytes in primary liver carcinoma. cDNA specific to TCR beta was made from around 470 ng of total RNA, with a constant-region primer employed for priming. Researchers made the TCR beta libraries by running three nested multiplex PCR rounds with slightly modified ARM-PCR. A C-beta reverse primer and TRBV1-TRBV30 forward primers served in each of the first two PCR rounds, at ten to eleven cycles apiece. TCRdb processed the multiplex PCR reads anew with MiXCR; each CDR3 protein has one entry. The sample records about 120,000 distinct CDR3 sequences, roughly 70% being singletons. Unsorted bulk tissue, about 18-32 mg of it, served as the source for co-extraction of RNA and DNA. Sequences were obtained from tumor-adjacent normal liver tissue. Receptors originate from a woman aged 60-70 years with primary liver carcinoma and hepatitis B virus infection.

The genes are TRBV9 and TRBJ1-1; perhaps TRBD1 as D (5 bases). There are 15 residues in the CDR3. In germline, CDR1 is SGDLS, CDR2 YYNGEE. V was trimmed by 0 bases and J by 1 base, leaving 10 bases between them. The CDR3 reads CASSVGGTTNTEAFF. Written as DNA, the CDR3 is TGTGCCAGCAGCGTAGGAGGGACGACGAACACTGAAGCTTTCTTT.

This clonotype occurred a few times. It may be a read error: a sequence one base away is much more abundant. The chain couples TRBV6-5 to TRBJ1-1; D gene ambiguous. CDR1 is MNHEY, CDR2 SVGAGI, per germline. This CDR3 has 13 amino acids. CDR3 residues: CTSSYRGNTEAFF. As DNA, the CDR3 is TGTACCAGCAGTTACCGAGGAAACACTGAAGCTTTCTTT.

Only a few counts were recorded for this clonotype. Germline is not matched at one junction end, which may reflect a read error. The V call is TRBV6-1, the J call TRBJ2-2; tentative D call: TRBD2 (6 bases). The CDR3 runs 14 residues. Germline V gene lookup returns CDR1 MNHNS and CDR2 SASEGT. The chain's CDR3 is CASSELFLRRELFF. The DNA of the CDR3 is TGTGCCAGCAGTGAACTGTTCTTGAGGAGGGAGTTGTTTTTT.

Remarks on this clonotype: The junction and the germline gene differ at one end; a read error may be behind it. V and J are TRBV7-8 and TRBJ1-1, with D hard to call. CDR3 length: 16 residues. CDR1 SGHVS and CDR2 FQNEAQ come from the germline V gene. This CDR3 reads CAISQKRYGGNTEAFF. The CDR3 bases are TGTGCCATCAGCCAGAAGAGGTACGGAGGGAATACTGAAGCTTTCTTT.

On this clonotype: At one boundary the junction diverges from the germline segment, which might be a read error. The rearrangement joins TRBV6-6 to TRBJ1-5; D remains ambiguous. Germline V gene sequence: CDR1 MNHNY, CDR2 SVGAGI (reference sequence). This CDR3 has 14 residues. The CDR3 here is CASSLVVSNQPQHF. The CDR3 region has the DNA TGTGCCAGCAGTTTGGTGGTAAGCAATCAGCCCCAGCATTTC.

Of note for this clonotype: Compared with germline, one end of the junction differs, possibly owing to a read error. The gene calls are TRBV29-1 and TRBJ2-1; tentative D call: TRBD2 (6 bases). CDR1 and CDR2 from the germline V gene are SQVTM and ANQGSEA. The CDR3 has 14 residues. The CDR3 reads CSAGGTASYNEQFF. CDR3 nucleotides: TGCAGCGCCGGCGGGACGGCCTCCTATAATGAGCAATTCTTC.

This clonotype was detected many times. The rearrangement uses TRBV7-9 and TRBJ2-1; D not resolved. Germline CDR1 and CDR2: SEHNR and FQNEAQ (reference sequence). The CDR3 runs to 12 residues. The V end lost 4 bases, the J end lost 4 bases, and 5 bases lay between the germline ends. In DNA form, the CDR3 reads TGTGCCAGCAGCTCCACATACAATGAGCAGTTCTTC. Amino acid sequence: CASSSTYNEQFF.

The J gene is TRBJ1-5, the V gene TRBV5-1; 12 nucleotides align to TRBD1. Germline CDR1 is SGHRS and CDR2 is YFSETQ. This CDR3 has 13 amino acids. J gave up 11 bases and V 3 bases, and 3 bases lay outside the gene matches. The CDR3 DNA follows: TGCGCCAGCAGCTGGGACAGGGGGCAGTCCCAGCATTTT. Translating it yields CASSWDRGQSQHF. The entire variable domain, with the rest obtained from reference TRBV5-1 and TRBJ1-5, is as follows: KAGVTQTPRYLIKTRGQQVTLSCSPISGHRSVSWYQQTPGQGLQFLFEYFSETQRNKGNFPGRFSGRQFSNSRSEMNVSTLELGDSALYLCASSWDRGQSQHFGDGTRLSIL.

The chain joins TRBV6-5 to TRBJ1-5; D unresolved. Germline V gene sequence: CDR1 MNHEY, CDR2 SVGAGI. The CDR3 is 13 amino acids. This chain's CDR3 is CTIPPEENQPQHF. The CDR3 DNA reads as TGTACCATCCCACCCGAGGAGAATCAGCCCCAGCATTTT.

On this clonotype: The junction differs from germline at one of its ends, possibly a read error. The DNA of the CDR3 is TGTGCCAGCAGCTTGAGAGGGACACACACCGGGGAGTTGTTTTTT. Its translation is CASSLRGTHTGELFF. V gene TRBV11-2 combines with J gene TRBJ2-2; tentative D call: TRBD1 (6 bases). The CDR3 extends over 15 amino acids. Germline CDR1 is SGHAT and CDR2 is FQNNGV.

This chain connects TRBV9 to TRBJ2-1, with 8 bases matching TRBD2. J lost 2 bases, V lost 8 bases, and 9 bases had no gene match. Germline V CDR1 and CDR2: SGDLS, YYNGEE. The CDR3 contains 15 residues. The CDR3 reads CARSISGNPYNEQFF. CDR3 DNA sequence: TGTGCCAGAAGCATTAGCGGGAACCCCTACAATGAGCAGTTCTTC.

This sequence joins TRBV5-4 and TRBJ1-1, with a tentative D call TRBD1 (6 bases). The CDR3 contains 17 residues. The V and J ends lost 10 bases and 0 bases respectively, with 25 bases between them. Germline CDR1 is SGHNT and CDR2 is YYREEE (reference sequence). The DNA for the CDR3 is TGTGCCTGTAAAAAAAACGGACAGTTTCCCGTGAACACTGAAGCTTTCTTT. The encoded protein is CACKKNGQFPVNTEAFF.

The genes are TRBV11-3 and TRBJ2-5; maybe TRBD1 (5 bases). The CDR3 has 14 residues. V was pared by 1 base and J by 5 bases, with 11 bases between. Germline CDR1 and CDR2: SGHNT and YENEEA. The CDR3 bases are TGTGCCAGCAGCTTAGCCGGACATCTTGAGACCCAGTACTTC. Its translation: CASSLAGHLETQYF.

V gene TRBV29-1 combines with J gene TRBJ1-1; no definite D call. Germline values: CDR1 SQVTM, CDR2 ANQGSEA. The CDR3 is 11 amino acids. V dropped 8 bases and J dropped 7 bases, with 14 bases sitting between them. The chain's CDR3 is CSFTREIEAFF. The CDR3 coding sequence is TGCAGCTTCACCCGGGAGATTGAAGCTTTCTTT. Using reference TRBV29-1 and TRBJ1-1 for the parts outside the CDR3, the full variable domain is SAVISQKPSRDICQRGTSLTIQCQVDSQVTMMFWYRQQPGQSLTLIATANQGSEATYESGFVIDKFPISRPNLTFSTLTVSNMSPEDSSIYLCSFTREIEAFFGQGTRLTVV.

Remarks on this clonotype: Sequence at one end of the junction differs from germline and may be a read error. This chain joins TRBV28 and TRBJ1-1, with D unresolved. The CDR3 runs to 14 residues. Germline values: CDR1 MDHEN, CDR2 SYDVKM. The CDR3 reads CASCLGSRDTEAFF. The CDR3, as DNA: TGTGCCAGCTGTTTAGGTTCAAGGGATACTGAAGCTTTCTTT.

This chain links TRBV11-2 with TRBJ2-1, with TRBD1 matching 9 bases. This CDR3 spans 15 amino acids. Germline V CDR1 and CDR2: SGHAT, FQNNGV. The CDR3: CVRSSIRDRDNEQFF. In DNA, the CDR3 is TGTGTCCGCAGCTCAATCAGGGACAGGGACAATGAGCAGTTCTTC.

A remark on this clonotype: Mismatch with germline at one junction end may stem from a read error. The V and J genes are TRBV5-6 and TRBJ1-2, with a tentative D call TRBD1 (5 bases). Germline-derived CDR1 and CDR2 are SGHDT and YYEEEE. The length of the CDR3 is 13 residues. The CDR3 spells CVSSLVGQDGYTF. DNA of the CDR3: TGTGTCAGCAGCTTGGTAGGACAAGACGGCTACACCTTC.

In the case of this clonotype: A much larger clone differs by one base, so this may be a read error. V usage is TRBV10-2 and J usage is TRBJ2-7; 8 nucleotides line up with TRBD1. The germline V gene has CDR1 WSHSY and CDR2 SAAADI. V trimming: 6 bases; J trimming: 0 bases; junction bases outside the gene matches: 10. This CDR3 is built from 16 residues. Here the CDR3 DNA reads TGCGCCAGCAGCACACCCCCAGGGGGCGGCTCCTACGAGCAGTACTTC. Residues: CASSTPPGGGSYEQYF.

V usage is TRBV28 and J usage is TRBJ1-2; 7 bases line up with TRBD1. Germline loops: CDR1 MDHEN, CDR2 SYDVKM. V lost 4 bases, J lost 4 bases, and 6 bases stayed unmatched. This CDR3 spans 14 amino acids. The DNA of the CDR3 is TGTGCCAGCAGTTCGCCCGGGACAGCCTATGGCTACACCTTC. Its protein product is CASSSPGTAYGYTF.

This clonotype was observed at least ten times. The chain is built from TRBV29-1 and TRBJ2-1; 14 bases line up with TRBD2. The germline V gene has CDR1 SQVTM and CDR2 ANQGSEA. Trimming cost V 7 bases and J 6 bases; bases outside gene matches: 14. CDR3 size: 17 residues. The CDR3 region has the DNA TGCAGCGCCATCATCTGGGGGACTAGCGGGAGAGGCAATGAGCAGTTCTTC. Protein product: CSAIIWGTSGRGNEQFF.

The J gene is TRBJ1-6, the V gene TRBV12-3 or TRBV12-4; D is possibly TRBD1 (6 bases). Trimming shortened V by 10 bases and J by 10 bases, and 17 bases separated the two germline ends. The CDR3 loop spans 13 amino acids. CDR3 coding DNA: TGTGCCATTAGCGGGGGGCGAATGTCACCCCTCCACTTT. This encodes CAISGGRMSPLHF.

Of note for this clonotype: Compared with germline, one end of the junction differs, possibly owing to a read error. The chain carries TRBV12-3 or TRBV12-4 and TRBJ2-5; D is undetermined. The CDR3 is 15 amino acids. The CDR3 DNA follows: TGTGCCAGCAGCTATCAGACAAGGGTGGGTGAGACCCAGCACTTC. It translates to CASSYQTRVGETQHF.

This clonotype was seen once. One end of the junction fails to match germline, which may point to a read error. The CDR3, as DNA: TGTGCCAGCACCGTAACATCAAACACCGGGGAGCAGTTTTTT. Translating gives CASTVTSNTGEQFF. This chain links TRBV6-6 with TRBJ2-2, with D possibly TRBD2 on 5 matching bases. The germline V gene encodes CDR1 MNHNY and CDR2 SVGAGI (reference sequence). This CDR3 region has 14 residues.

As for this clonotype: The DNA is omitted, as the CDR3 cannot be located on it reliably, and the CDR3 follows TCRdb's listing. The gene calls are TRBV11-2 and TRBJ2-1; the D call of TRBD1 is as the table states it, not checked on the DNA. Germline values: CDR1 SGHAT, CDR2 FQNNGV. Inclusive of both ends, the CDR3 amounts to 16 amino acids. The CDR3 sequence is CASSFGQGSFYNVQFF.